The source of this TCR beta chain is a study of T-cell memory formation after mild COVID-19. TCRdb passed the 5' RACE reads through MiXCR, listing each CDR3 protein once. The sample carries about 430,000 distinct CDR3 sequences, roughly 18% recorded once. Looked up from germline, CDR1 is SGHVS and CDR2 is FNYEAQ. CDR3 length equals 17 residues. Trimming at V came to 0 bases and at J to 7 bases, leaving 10 bases not matched to a gene. The rearrangement links TRBV7-6 to TRBJ2-4; 9 nucleotides line up with TRBD1. This receptor was identified in a man aged 18 to 29 who had mild COVID-19 (a few samples of this study predate the infection). Cell type and time point are not known. Sequences were obtained from PBMCs or a T cell subset sorted from them (not recorded which). CDR3 region: CASSLAVNRGRNNIQYF. DNA for the CDR3: TGTGCCAGCAGCTTAGCTGTAAACAGGGGGCGAAATAACATTCAGTACTTC.